This T cell receptor (beta chain) was sequenced for a study of long-term antiretroviral therapy in people with HIV. Every specimen provided 1-10 million cryopreserved PBMC before DNA extraction took place. General study points: Dominance of pre-ART expanded clones persisted, fluctuating and often declining after ART.

V dropped 5 bases and J dropped 7 bases, with 16 bases sitting between them. The CDR3 has 14 residues. CDR1 and CDR2 from the germline V gene are MGHDK and SYGVNS. On this clone itself: Its antigen is not known.

At survey level, the immunoSEQ assay was run in its v3.0 version. Sequencing was designed to cover about 35,000-50,000 T-cell genomes in each sample. Clones were sequenced by immunoSEQ multiplex PCR, and TCRdb holds only the in-frame ones, with some missing. Of some 28,000 clones listed, approximately 78% are singletons. Specimen: unsorted PBMCs, collected 1.5 years before starting antiretroviral therapy. The V call is TRBV25-1, the J call TRBJ2-3, with D possibly being TRBD1 or TRBD2 (5 bases each). This receptor was identified in a man between 18 and 35 years old with HIV. Here the CDR3 DNA reads TGTGCCAGCAGTACCGATCTGGGACCAAATACGCAGTATTTT. Amino acid sequence: CASSTDLGPNTQYF.